This T cell receptor (beta chain) is from a study of cytomegalovirus exposure and HLA in healthy donors. Unmatched junction bases numbered 13, after V lost 5 bases and J lost 6 bases. Germline CDR1 reads SGHAT; CDR2 reads FQNNGV. The CDR3 extends over 16 amino acids. A note on this clone: Antigen unknown.

Points from the study as a whole: Most sequenced TCRs were rare (though some public TCRs occurred in many donors).

Sequenced by immunoSEQ multiplex PCR; TCRdb stores in-frame clones only, minus some. The top ten clones hold just under 3% of a sample with approximately 200,000 clones, around nine tenths of them seen once. The J gene is TRBJ2-7, the V gene TRBV11-2; 10 nucleotides agree with TRBD1. The source is a woman in her late teens or twenties in good health and CMV-seronegative. Sequenced: PBMCs. The CDR3 is CASSPPRGQGLREQYF. The CDR3 DNA is TGTGCCAGCAGCCCCCCCCGGGGACAGGGGCTCCGCGAGCAGTACTTC.